These 4 T cell receptor beta chains were sequenced from one sample in a study of spatial heterogeneity in lung cancer. Stated time point: sample taken at primary tumor resection. TCRdb itself ran the 5' RACE reads through MiXCR, one entry per CDR3 protein. The data contain tens of thousands of distinct CDR3 sequences, 12% to 15% of them singletons. This sample comprised PBMCs, obtained at surgery. The receptor source for this set is a male donor with early-stage non-small cell lung cancer.

CDR3 sequence reads: CSAGQGGNTEAFF. The CDR3 DNA follows: TGCAGCGCAGGACAGGGAGGGAACACTGAAGCTTTCTTT. The chain links TRBV29-1 to TRBJ1-1; 8 nucleotides align to TRBD1. V shed 7 bases and J 1 base; nucleotides not matched to a gene: 5. CDR1 and CDR2 from the germline V gene are SQVTM and ANQGSEA. This CDR3 has 13 amino acids.

This clonotype was seen a handful of times. The gene calls are TRBV29-1 and TRBJ2-7; 8 positions match TRBD2. CDR1 and CDR2 (germline): SQVTM, ANQGSEA. The CDR3 length is 15 residues. Trimming at V came to 1 base and at J to 2 bases, leaving 7 bases not matched to a gene. CDR3 protein: CSVEGVDGRAYEQYF. DNA of the CDR3: TGCAGCGTTGAAGGTGTAGACGGGAGGGCCTACGAGCAGTACTTC.

This clonotype was counted at least ten times. This chain links TRBV12-3 or TRBV12-4 with TRBJ2-5; D may be TRBD1 (6 bases). The CDR3 loop spans 15 amino acids. V dropped 6 bases and J dropped 2 bases, with 16 bases sitting between them. As DNA, the CDR3 is TGTGCCAGCAGGGCCCTCGGGACACCTCAAGAGACCCAGTACTTC. This encodes CASRALGTPQETQYF.

The chain recombines TRBV18 with TRBJ2-6; D gene unclear. V was shortened by 1 base and J by 2 bases, with 9 bases between the two germline ends. Germline V gene data show CDR1 as KGHSH and CDR2 as LQKENI. CDR3 size: 16 residues. The CDR3 DNA reads as TGTGCCAGCTCACCACGGCCCGATCCTGGGGCCAACGTCCTGACTTTC. Translated: CASSPRPDPGANVLTF.